Sequencing of this T cell receptor beta chain was carried out in a study of blood T cells in healthy people across ages. Whole-study findings and limits: Age brought a roughly linear fall in TCR beta diversity measured per million T cells.

This clonotype was observed a few times. Its matching antigen is unknown. V lost 5 bases, J lost 9 bases, and 14 bases lay in between. Germline CDR1 reads SGHTA; CDR2 reads FQGNSA. The CDR3 consists of 13 residues. Using a J-beta primer mix together with a sample-barcoded 5' primer, a second PCR was run for about 6 to 11 cycles. TCRdb processed the 5' RACE reads anew with MiXCR; each CDR3 protein has one entry. The table shows roughly 1.9 million distinct CDR3 sequences, with roughly 43% occurring only once. This chain links TRBV7-2 with TRBJ2-1, with a tentative D call TRBD1 (6 bases). The receptor was derived from a human donor in good health. Material: blood. The CDR3: CASSHGQSSEQFF. The CDR3 coding sequence is TGTGCCAGCAGCCACGGACAGTCGTCTGAGCAGTTCTTC.